This T cell receptor (beta chain) is drawn from a study of Tregs in tolerant kidney transplant recipients. Comment on this clone: Its antigen is unidentified.

Study-wide points: Activated donor B cell expansion appeared to reveal the most relevant donor-specific TCRbeta repertoire. The small number of patients limits these findings pending further validation.

Looked up from germline, CDR1 is SQVTM and CDR2 is ANQGSEA. The CDR3 runs to 11 residues. V dropped 8 bases and J dropped 2 bases, with 9 bases sitting between them. The table came from immunoSEQ multiplex PCR; TCRdb's copy has only in-frame clones and leaves some out. The data contain roughly 45,000 clones, 91% of them singletons. CD4+CD25+CD127- Tregs, CD4+CD25- non-Tregs, CD4 and CD8 cells were sorted. This sequence joins TRBV29-1 and TRBJ2-5; D uncertain. The TCR originated in a human donor in good health. The sequenced sample consisted of Tregs from blood. Written as DNA, the CDR3 is TGCAGCAAGGTAGAACAAGAGACCCAGTACTTC. The encoded protein is CSKVEQETQYF.